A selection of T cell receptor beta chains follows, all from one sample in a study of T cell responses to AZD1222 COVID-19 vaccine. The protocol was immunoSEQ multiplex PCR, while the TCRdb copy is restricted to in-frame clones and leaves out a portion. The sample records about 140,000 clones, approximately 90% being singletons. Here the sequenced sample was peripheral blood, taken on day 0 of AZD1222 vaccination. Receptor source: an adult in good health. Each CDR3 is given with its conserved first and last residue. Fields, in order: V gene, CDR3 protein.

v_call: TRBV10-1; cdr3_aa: CASSEYQADEAFF
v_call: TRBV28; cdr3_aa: CASSSQGFGNTEAFF
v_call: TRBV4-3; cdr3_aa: CASSLGTPYNEQFF
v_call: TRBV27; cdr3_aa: CASSLQGGHGYTF
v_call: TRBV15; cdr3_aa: CAFTSDINEQFF
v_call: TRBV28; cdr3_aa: CASISGGVTDTQYF
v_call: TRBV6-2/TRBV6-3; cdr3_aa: CASSYTPLGQVAEAFF
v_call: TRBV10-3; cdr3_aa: CAISPAGVNTEAFF
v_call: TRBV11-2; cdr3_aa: CASSLESPPPRGDQPQHF
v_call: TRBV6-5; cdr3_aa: CASGLENTEAFF
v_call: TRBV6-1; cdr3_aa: CASSERGVRSGNTIYF
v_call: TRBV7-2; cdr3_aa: CASSTSRGGSGTGELFF
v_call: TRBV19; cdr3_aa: CASSMTLGLASNYEQYF
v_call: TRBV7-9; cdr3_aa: CASSLAGGPDEQFF
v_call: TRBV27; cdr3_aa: CASSPGVDYGYTF
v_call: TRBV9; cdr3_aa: CASSVLDRPNTEAFF
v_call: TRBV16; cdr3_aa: CASSQFHSGRTEAFF
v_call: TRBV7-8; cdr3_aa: CASSSRGLNTGELFF
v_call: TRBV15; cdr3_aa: CATSTMRGGRSDTQYF
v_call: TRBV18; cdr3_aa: CASSLGQGAAEAFF
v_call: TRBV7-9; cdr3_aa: CASSRTMGLGNEKLFF
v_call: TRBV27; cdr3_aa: CASSFSVRSNTEAFF
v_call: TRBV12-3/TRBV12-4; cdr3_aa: CASSLGPDDPQHF
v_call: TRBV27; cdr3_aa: CASIPFPGQGDGNTEAFF
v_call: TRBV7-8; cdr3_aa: CASSFSTSGSLNNEQFF